This T cell receptor (beta chain) was sequenced during a study of cytomegalovirus exposure and HLA in healthy donors. Primers: 60 Vbeta forward and 13 Jbeta reverse. Assay used: immunoSEQ multiplex PCR; TCRdb lists only in-frame clones, some missing. The sample has hundreds of thousands of clones; 70% to 80% are singletons. The CDR3 spans 13 residues. Looked up from germline, CDR1 is SGHNT and CDR2 is YYREEE (reference sequence). The ends were cut back, 2 bases at V and 1 base at J, with 6 bases in the middle. Sequencing was performed on PBMCs. The origin of this receptor is a man in his forties in good health and CMV-seronegative. This chain joins TRBV5-4 and TRBJ1-1, with D uncertain. The CDR3 spells CASSLSTNTEAFF. The CDR3 bases are TGTGCCAGCAGCTTAAGCACGAACACTGAAGCTTTCTTT.